This T cell receptor (beta chain) was documented in a study of control samples from healthy donors and cancer patients. Trimming removed 2 bases from V and 3 bases from J, with 11 bases in between. Germline assignment: CDR1 MNHEY and CDR2 SVGAGI. The CDR3 loop spans 15 amino acids. This table comes from immunoSEQ multiplex PCR, and its TCRdb copy is limited to in-frame clones, with some not included. The sample has 150,000 to 180,000 clones, roughly 94% seen once; the top ten hold 5.5% to 6%. This chain links TRBV6-5 with TRBJ1-3; D gene ambiguous. Sequencing was carried out using blood. The sequence was collected from a man aged 35 to 55 in good health. DNA of the CDR3: TGTGCCAGCAGTTACGAGGGCGGCCGTGGAAACACCATATATTTT. Its protein product is CASSYEGGRGNTIYF.